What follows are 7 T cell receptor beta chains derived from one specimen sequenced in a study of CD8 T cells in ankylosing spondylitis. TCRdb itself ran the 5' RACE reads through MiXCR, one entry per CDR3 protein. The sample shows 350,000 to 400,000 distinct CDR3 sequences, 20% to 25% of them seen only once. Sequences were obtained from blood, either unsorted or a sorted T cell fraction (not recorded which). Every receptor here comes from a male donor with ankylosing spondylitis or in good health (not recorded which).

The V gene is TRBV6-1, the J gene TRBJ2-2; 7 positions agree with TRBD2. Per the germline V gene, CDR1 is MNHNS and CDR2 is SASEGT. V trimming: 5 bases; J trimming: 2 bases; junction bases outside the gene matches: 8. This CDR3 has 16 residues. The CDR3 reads CASSQRGALNTGELFF. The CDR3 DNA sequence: TGTGCCAGCAGTCAGCGGGGTGCCTTAAACACCGGGGAGCTGTTTTTT.

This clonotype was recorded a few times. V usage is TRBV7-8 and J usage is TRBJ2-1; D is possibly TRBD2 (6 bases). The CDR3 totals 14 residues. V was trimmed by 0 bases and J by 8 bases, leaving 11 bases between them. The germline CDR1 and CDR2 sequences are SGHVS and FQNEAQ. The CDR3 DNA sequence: TGTGCCAGCAGCTTAGCGGACTACTATGATGAGCAGTTCTTC. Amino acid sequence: CASSLADYYDEQFF.

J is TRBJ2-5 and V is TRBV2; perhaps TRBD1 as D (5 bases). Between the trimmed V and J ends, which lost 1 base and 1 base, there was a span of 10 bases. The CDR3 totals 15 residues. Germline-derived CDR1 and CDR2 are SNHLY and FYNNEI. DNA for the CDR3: TGTGCCAGCAGTGAAGTGGGGCAGGGCCAAGAGACCCAGTACTTC. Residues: CASSEVGQGQETQYF.

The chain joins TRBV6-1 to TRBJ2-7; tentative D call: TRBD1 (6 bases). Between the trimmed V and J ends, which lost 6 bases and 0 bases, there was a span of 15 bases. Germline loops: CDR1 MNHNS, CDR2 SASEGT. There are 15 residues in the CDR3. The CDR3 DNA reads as TGTGCCAGCAGAATAGACAGGTCTTACTCCTACGAGCAGTACTTC. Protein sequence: CASRIDRSYSYEQYF.

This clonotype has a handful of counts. The CDR3 region has the DNA TGCAGCGTCCAAAACGCTGGATTAAGGACTGAAGCTTTCTTT. This encodes CSVQNAGLRTEAFF. The V and J genes are TRBV29-1 and TRBJ1-1; no firm D call. V gave up 6 bases and J gave up 5 bases, with 19 bases separating them. CDR3 length: 14 amino acids. CDR1 and CDR2 (germline): SQVTM, ANQGSEA.

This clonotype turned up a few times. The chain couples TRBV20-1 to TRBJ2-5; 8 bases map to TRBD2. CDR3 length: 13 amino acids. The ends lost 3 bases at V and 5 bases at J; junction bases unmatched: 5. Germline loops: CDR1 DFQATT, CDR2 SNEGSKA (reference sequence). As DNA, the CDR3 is TGCAGTGCTAGCGGGGGGGCCGGCGAGACCCAGTACTTC. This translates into CSASGGAGETQYF.

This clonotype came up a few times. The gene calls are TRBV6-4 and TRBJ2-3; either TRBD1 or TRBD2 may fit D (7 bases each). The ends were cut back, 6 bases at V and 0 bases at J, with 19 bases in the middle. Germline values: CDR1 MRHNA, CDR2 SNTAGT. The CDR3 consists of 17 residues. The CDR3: CASREGQRGKSTDTQYF. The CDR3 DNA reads TGTGCCAGCAGGGAGGGACAGCGGGGCAAAAGCACAGATACGCAGTATTTT.